This is a list of T cell receptor beta chains from one sample in a study of Ad26.COV2.S vaccination and SARS-CoV-2 variants. Sequencing was performed with immunoSEQ multiplex PCR; in TCRdb, only in-frame clones are kept and a portion is missing. The sample includes a few hundred thousand clones, roughly 91% seen only once; the top ten take 3.4%. This material consisted of peripheral blood, taken in a trial of Ad26.COV2.S vaccine versus placebo. The receptors were sampled from a person between 18 and 60 years old who received the Ad26.COV2.S COVID-19 vaccine or a placebo. Each CDR3 is given with its conserved first and last residue. A D gene is named only where the DNA matches it firmly. A clone size is listed for some rows: how often the clone was seen (once, few, many), or a class if it is expanded.

j_gene,d_gene,len,abundance,v_gene,CDR3nt,CDR3aa
TRBJ1-5,NA,13,many,TRBV29-1,TGCAGCGTAGGTAGGGATAGCAATCAGCCCCAGCATTTT,CSVGRDSNQPQHF
TRBJ2-2,NA,14,NA,TRBV6-5,TGTGCCAGCAGTTTGACAGACTCCACCGGGGAGCTGTTTTTT,CASSLTDSTGELFF
TRBJ2-6,NA,15,NA,TRBV4-2,TGTGCCAGCAGCCTTGAGGGTTCTGGGGCCAACGTCCTGACTTTC,CASSLEGSGANVLTF
TRBJ2-5,NA,15,NA,TRBV27,TGTGCCAGCAGTTTATCGGGGATCCACCAAGAGACCCAGTACTTC,CASSLSGIHQETQYF
TRBJ2-1,TRBD1,14,NA,TRBV4-1,TGCGCCAGCAGCCAACGGACAGGGGGTTCTGAGCAGTTCTTC,CASSQRTGGSEQFF
TRBJ2-4,NA,16,NA,TRBV28,TGTGCCAGCAGGTCCCAGTCCGGGTCGGACAAAAACATTCAGTACTTC,CASRSQSGSDKNIQYF
TRBJ1-4,TRBD1,14,NA,TRBV29-1,TGCAGCGTTGACGGTGCAGGGGGTCAGGAAAAACTGTTTTTT,CSVDGAGGQEKLFF
TRBJ2-3,NA,15,once,TRBV2,TGTGCCAGCAGTGACGTTAGGGGGAGCACAGATACGCAGTATTTT,CASSDVRGSTDTQYF
TRBJ2-1,TRBD2,16,NA,TRBV18,TGTGCCAGCTCACCACCCTTATCCGGGGGGGTGAATGAGCAGTTCTTC,CASSPPLSGGVNEQFF
TRBJ1-1,NA,14,few,TRBV6-5,TGTGCCAGCAGTTACTGGGGGGAGAACACTGAAGCTTTCTTT,CASSYWGENTEAFF
TRBJ2-7,NA,16,NA,TRBV7-2,TGTGCCAGCAGCTTAGCATCCCCGGGAATTCCCTACGAGCAGTACTTC,CASSLASPGIPYEQYF
TRBJ1-1,NA,11,NA,TRBV15,TGTGCCACCATGGGGTACACTGAAGCTTTCTTT,CATMGYTEAFF
TRBJ2-2,TRBD2,18,NA,TRBV2,TGTGCCAGCAGTGCCGGACTAGCGGGGCCCTTTATGACCGGGGAGCTGTTTTTT,CASSAGLAGPFMTGELFF
TRBJ2-5,NA,13,NA,TRBV12-3/TRBV12-4,TGTGCCAGCAGTCCTCCTGGGGTCGGGGCCCAGTACTTC,CASSPPGVGAQYF
TRBJ2-2,NA,17,few,TRBV5-1,TGCGCCAGCAGCCTCCGACCCAAGGGGCCCAACACCGGGGAGCTGTTTTTT,CASSLRPKGPNTGELFF